The text below deals with one TCR beta chain. The V segment lost 3 bases and the J segment 2 bases; nucleotides outside the gene matches: 1. The CDR3 runs to 13 residues. CDR1 and CDR2 from the germline V gene are SQVTM and ANQGSEA. 13 Jbeta primers and 60 Vbeta primers were used for the PCR. Method: immunoSEQ multiplex PCR; TCRdb's copy keeps in-frame clones and lacks some. The sample has around 130,000 clones, roughly 83% seen once. This record comes from a study of cytomegalovirus exposure and HLA in healthy donors. The chain uses TRBV29-1 and TRBJ2-3; TRBD2 matches at 8 bases. The sample consisted of PBMCs. This TCR came from a man aged 18 to 30 in good health and CMV-seronegative. The CDR3 bases are TGCAGCGTTGACGGGAGGGCCACAGATACGCAGTATTTT. As protein: CSVDGRATDTQYF.